The source of this T cell receptor (beta chain) is a study of T cell responses to AZD1222 COVID-19 vaccine. Study background: Second doses that came at about 4 or about 12 weeks were put together.

As concerns this clone: Its antigen is as yet unknown. A junction boundary mismatches the germline segment, possibly from a read error.

Only in-frame clones appear in the TCRdb table, and some are missing; sequencing was by immunoSEQ multiplex PCR. Of about 160,000 clones listed, roughly nine tenths were seen once; the top ten hold 6.9%. Notes on the study in general: The breadth and depth of Spike-specific TCRs increased once two AZD1222 doses had been given.

Germline CDR1 SGDLS, CDR2 YYNGEE. The CDR3 runs 13 residues. The chain joins TRBV9 to TRBJ1-1, with TRBD1 matching over 10 bases. This TCR was sampled from an adult in good health. Material: peripheral blood, obtained on day 0 of AZD1222 vaccination. The CDR3 sequence: CASSEGTGAQIVF. The CDR3 nucleotides are TGTGCCAGCAGCGAGGGGACAGGGGCCCAGATAGTATTT. The variable domain in full, completed from reference TRBV9 and TRBJ1-1, reads DSGVTQTPKHLITATGQRVTLRCSPRSGDLSVYWYQQSLDQGLQFLIQYYNGEERAKGNILERFSAQQFPDLHSELNLSSLELGDSALYFCASSEGTGAQIVFGQGTRLTVV.